This T cell receptor (beta chain) derives from a study of response to subunit inactivated influenza vaccine. Findings of the study overall: The authors proposed limited new T cell recruitment per seasonal influenza vaccination.

The CDR3 sequence is 12 residues long. V shed 2 bases, J shed 8 bases, and the junction held 1 base outside the gene matches. Looked up from germline, CDR1 is SGHRS and CDR2 is YFSETQ. TCRdb analysed the RT-PCR reads with MiXCR anew, one entry per CDR3 protein. The data hold 540,000 or so distinct CDR3 sequences, with approximately 13% observed a single time. This clonotype was detected many times. Its antigen is as yet unknown. The chain combines TRBV5-1 with TRBJ2-1; 7 positions agree with TRBD1. The receptor comes from a man aged 50 to 60 who received an inactivated influenza vaccine. Sequences were derived from PBMCs from blood, sampled roughly 46 days after vaccination. DNA of the CDR3: TGCGCCAGCAGCTTACAGGGGTATGAGCAGTTCTTC. Protein: CASSLQGYEQFF.